Included here is one T cell receptor beta chain sequence, with context. The sample is drawn from a study of blood T cell repertoires in COVID-19. Study background: Material from acute and convalescent COVID-19 was sourced from the United States, Italy and Spain.

V shed 6 bases, J shed 6 bases, and the junction held 8 bases outside the gene matches. This CDR3 is built from 15 residues. Germline CDR1 is LNHDA and CDR2 is SQIVND (reference sequence). TCRdb keeps only in-frame clones here, not all; method: immunoSEQ multiplex PCR. The table has more than 200,000 clones, 80% to 90% seen once; the top ten hold approximately 7.3%. Sequencing input: PBMCs or T cells enriched from blood (not recorded which). The chain combines TRBV19 with TRBJ2-1; 10 nucleotides agree with TRBD2. This clonotype was obtained from a man aged 25 to 40 in a cohort exposed to, infected with or recovered from COVID-19 (not recorded which). CDR3 region: CASSHLAGVFNEQFF. The CDR3 DNA reads TGTGCCAGTAGCCACCTAGCGGGAGTTTTCAATGAGCAGTTCTTC.